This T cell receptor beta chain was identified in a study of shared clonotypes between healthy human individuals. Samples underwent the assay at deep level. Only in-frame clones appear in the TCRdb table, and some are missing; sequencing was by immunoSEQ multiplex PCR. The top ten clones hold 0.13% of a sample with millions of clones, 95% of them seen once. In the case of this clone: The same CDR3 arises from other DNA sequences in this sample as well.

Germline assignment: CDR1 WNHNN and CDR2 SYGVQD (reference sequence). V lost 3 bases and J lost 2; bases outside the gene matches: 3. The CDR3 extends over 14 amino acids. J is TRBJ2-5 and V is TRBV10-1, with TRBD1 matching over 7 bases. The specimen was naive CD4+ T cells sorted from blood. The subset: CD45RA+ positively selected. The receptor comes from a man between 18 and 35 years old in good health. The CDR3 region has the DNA TGCGCCAGCAGTGATGGGACAGCGCAAGAGACCCAGTACTTC. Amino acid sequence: CASSDGTAQETQYF.